Listed below are T cell receptor beta chains from one sample, sequenced in a study of blood T cell repertoires in COVID-19. Here immunoSEQ multiplex PCR was the method, and the copy in TCRdb shows in-frame clones only, minus some. The sample yields 110,000 to 150,000 clones, roughly 85% seen once. Sequencing input: peripheral blood. These receptors were collected from a middle-aged man with acute or convalescent COVID-19. Each CDR3 is given with its conserved first and last residue. The D gene is left open where the match is weak. Expanded clones are given a class, and other clones once, few, many or no size at all.

>-|TRBJ2-7|14|TRBV6-2/TRBV6-3|-
TGTGCCAGCAGTTACTCGATCAGAGGATACGAGCAGTACTTC
CASSYSIRGYEQYF
>-|TRBJ2-3|18|TRBV28|TRBD2
TGTGCCAGCAGTCCCCCCGGGACTAGCGGTACTAGCACAGATACGCAGTATTTT
CASSPPGTSGTSTDTQYF
>-|TRBJ2-1|12|TRBV11-2|TRBD1
TGTGCCAGCAGCCTGGGACAGGGGATCCAATTCTTC
CASSLGQGIQFF
>-|TRBJ2-7|12|TRBV19|-
TGTGCCAGTTCGGACAGAGCCTACGAGCAGTACTTC
CASSDRAYEQYF
>-|TRBJ2-3|16|TRBV7-2|TRBD2
TGTGCCAGCAGCTCGTCTAGCGGGAGGGCCACAGATACGCAGTATTTT
CASSSSSGRATDTQYF
>-|TRBJ2-2|17|TRBV7-8|TRBD1
TGTGCCAGCAGGCTTACCGCGGGACAGGGGAATACCGGGGAGCTGTTTTTT
CASRLTAGQGNTGELFF
>-|TRBJ1-2|13|TRBV12-5|TRBD1
TGTGCTAGTGGTTTGCAGGGGGCCTATGGCTACACCTTC
CASGLQGAYGYTF
>-|TRBJ1-1|15|TRBV28|TRBD1
TGTGCCAGCAGTCAACCGGGACAGGGCGCGAACGAAGCTTTCTTT
CASSQPGQGANEAFF
>-|TRBJ1-4|13|TRBV2|-
TGTGCCAGCAGGCCTCGACTTAATGAAAAACTGTTTTTT
CASRPRLNEKLFF
>-|TRBJ1-5|14|TRBV6-5|TRBD1
TGTGCCAGCAGGGCGAGGACAGGGAGTCAGCCCCAGCATTTT
CASRARTGSQPQHF
>-|TRBJ1-5|14|TRBV28|TRBD1
TGTGCCAGCGGGTCAGGGGGAGGCAATCAGCCCCAGCATTTT
CASGSGGGNQPQHF
>-|TRBJ1-1|15|TRBV4-2|TRBD1
TGTGCCAGCAGCCCCGACAGGGCTGGGGGCACTGAAGCTTTCTTT
CASSPDRAGGTEAFF
>-|TRBJ1-5|13|TRBV7-8|TRBD1
TGTGCCATTGCGACAGGGGGAAATCAGCCCCAGCATTTT
CAIATGGNQPQHF
>-|TRBJ2-6|17|TRBV19|-
TGTGCCAGTAGTCCACAGGAGGGCGCCTCTGGGGCCAACGTCCTGACTTTC
CASSPQEGASGANVLTF
>-|TRBJ2-7|15|TRBV5-1|-
TGCGCCAGCAGCGACGCTGCGGGGGCCTCCTACGAGCAGTACTTC
CASSDAAGASYEQYF
>-|TRBJ2-1|15|TRBV6-1|-
TGTGCCAGCAGTGAAGCACCAGGGTTTGGCACTGAGCAGTTCTTC
CASSEAPGFGTEQFF
>few|TRBJ2-2|16|TRBV4-1|TRBD1
TGCGCCAGCAGCCAAGTTGGGACAGGTCATGTGGGGGAGCTGTTTTTT
CASSQVGTGHVGELFF
>-|TRBJ1-1|13|TRBV7-2|TRBD1
TGTGCCAGTTCCAGGACAGGAGACACTGAAGCTTTCTTT
CASSRTGDTEAFF
>-|TRBJ1-1|13|TRBV2|-
TGTGCCAGCAGCAACAGGGTCCACACTGAAGCTTTCTTT
CASSNRVHTEAFF
>-|TRBJ2-7|16|TRBV6-6|TRBD2
TGTGCCAGCAGCCTCGGATCTAGCGGGGGGGTCTACGAGCAGTACTTC
CASSLGSSGGVYEQYF
>-|TRBJ2-5|15|TRBV6-6|TRBD2
TGTGCCAGCAGTTACGAGAGCGGGAGTCAAGAGACCCAGTACTTC
CASSYESGSQETQYF
>-|TRBJ2-7|13|TRBV10-2|-
TGCGCCAGCAGTGAGTCGTCAGCGACCGAGCAGTACTTC
CASSESSATEQYF
>-|TRBJ2-7|13|TRBV5-4|-
TGTGCCAGCAGCCCACAGGGGGGGTACGAGCAGTACTTC
CASSPQGGYEQYF
>-|TRBJ2-2|15|TRBV28|TRBD2
TGTGCCAGCATCACTAGCGGGAGGGCAAGCGGGGAGCTGTTTTTT
CASITSGRASGELFF
>-|TRBJ1-2|15|TRBV4-1|TRBD1
TGCGCCAGCAGACCCCTGAGACAGGGGGCGAGTGGCTACACCTTC
CASRPLRQGASGYTF
>-|TRBJ2-7|12|TRBV7-9|-
TGTGCCAGCAGCTTAGTCCACAACGAGCAGTACTTC
CASSLVHNEQYF
>-|TRBJ1-2|15|TRBV27|-
TGTGCCAGCAGTTTAGCTGCAGGACTGGGCTATGGCTACACCTTC
CASSLAAGLGYGYTF
>-|TRBJ1-1|15|TRBV9|TRBD1
TGTGCCAGCAGTAAACCGGGACAGCTCTACACTGAAGCTTTCTTT
CASSKPGQLYTEAFF
>few|TRBJ1-1|15|TRBV7-2|-
TGTGCCAGCAGCTCACCGACACAGTCACCACAAAGGGCTTTCTTT
CASSSPTQSPQRAFF
>once|TRBJ2-5|14|TRBV18|TRBD2
TGTGCCAGCTCCCCTGCGGGGGGAGGGGAGACCCAGTACTTC
CASSPAGGGETQYF
>-|TRBJ2-7|17|TRBV3-1/TRBV3-2|TRBD2
TGTGCCAGCAGCCAAGATAGGGGACTAGCGTTAGCCTACGAGCAGTACTTC
CASSQDRGLALAYEQYF
>-|TRBJ2-3|17|TRBV9|TRBD2
TGTGCCAGCAGCGTATATGGGGTGGGGTTAGCGGGGGATACGCAGTATTTT
CASSVYGVGLAGDTQYF
>-|TRBJ1-5|13|TRBV10-3|-
TGTGCCATCGGTCAGGGGCCCAATCAGCCCCAGCATTTT
CAIGQGPNQPQHF
>-|TRBJ2-3|15|TRBV28|TRBD1
TGTGCCAGCAGCGATAGGGACAGGGTCCGAGATACGCAGTATTTT
CASSDRDRVRDTQYF
>-|TRBJ1-1|14|TRBV5-1|-
TGCGCCAGCAGCACCCCGACAGAGAACACTGAAGCTTTCTTT
CASSTPTENTEAFF
>-|TRBJ1-2|14|TRBV18|-
TGTGCCAGCTCACCACCGGGGCAGAACTATGGCTACACCTTC
CASSPPGQNYGYTF
>few|TRBJ1-4|15|TRBV14|-
TGTGCCAGCAGCCAAGATGCAGGGTGGAATGAAAAACTGTTTTTT
CASSQDAGWNEKLFF
>-|TRBJ2-5|17|TRBV25-1|-
TGTGCCAGCAGTGAATTGGGGTCAGGGCGGTACCAAGAGACCCAGTACTTC
CASSELGSGRYQETQYF
>-|TRBJ1-5|13|TRBV2|-
TGTGCCAGCGAGATTCAGGGAGGTCAGCCCCAGCATTTT
CASEIQGGQPQHF
>-|TRBJ2-3|13|TRBV19|-
TGTGCCAGTAGTCAGGGACTCTCAGATACGCAGTATTTT
CASSQGLSDTQYF
>-|TRBJ1-2|14|TRBV2|TRBD1
TGTGCCAGCAGTCAGGACAGGGGGAACTATGGCTACACCTTC
CASSQDRGNYGYTF
>-|TRBJ1-1|14|TRBV6-6|-
TGTGCCAGCAGTTACCGGGGGTCGGACACTGAAGCTTTCTTT
CASSYRGSDTEAFF
>-|TRBJ2-7|12|TRBV6-5|-
TGTGCCAGCAGTCTCCAGGGCTACGAGCAGTACTTC
CASSLQGYEQYF
>-|TRBJ1-1|13|TRBV10-1|TRBD1
TGCGCCAGCAGCGAAACTTACAGGGGCCAAACTTTCTTT
CASSETYRGQTFF
>-|TRBJ2-7|16|TRBV19|TRBD1
TGTGCCAGTAGTATAGCCGGGACAGGGTATACTTACGAGCAGTACTTC
CASSIAGTGYTYEQYF
>-|TRBJ1-2|14|TRBV19|-
TGTGCCAGTAGTATAGCGGGATCCAACTATGGCTACACCTTC
CASSIAGSNYGYTF
>-|TRBJ2-7|13|TRBV6-5|TRBD1
TGTGCCTGCGCTCGGGACAGGGCTTACGAGCAGTACTTC
CACARDRAYEQYF
>-|TRBJ2-7|19|TRBV24-1|TRBD2
TGTGCCACCAGCGCCCGGACCGGGACTAGCGGGAGCTTCCACTACGAGCAGTACTTC
CATSARTGTSGSFHYEQYF
>-|TRBJ2-7|16|TRBV27|TRBD1
TGTGCCAGCAGTTTCTGGGGGCGGCAGGGGGCTAACGAGCAGTACTTC
CASSFWGRQGANEQYF
>-|TRBJ1-2|13|TRBV12-3/TRBV12-4|-
TGTGCCAGCAGGATAGGGACAATGAGAGGCTACACCTTC
CASRIGTMRGYTF
>-|TRBJ1-2|16|TRBV12-5|-
TGTGCTAGTGGTTTGGCAGATGGCGTGGGCTACTATGGCTACACCTTC
CASGLADGVGYYGYTF